Sequencing of this T cell receptor (beta chain) was carried out in a study of identical twins. TCRdb re-analysed the 5' RACE reads in MiXCR, keeping a single row per CDR3 protein. The sample consists of approximately 210,000 distinct CDR3 sequences, over 5.5% of them appearing once. The V and J ends lost 11 bases and 8 bases, in that order; junction bases with no gene match: 11. CDR1 is MDHEN and CDR2 is SYDVKM in the germline V gene. The CDR3 sequence is 12 residues long. As for this clonotype: What it binds is not known.

Everyone who gave samples was a healthy Caucasian. Study findings and constraints: Findings came from cross-sectional statistics, without long-term follow-up of donors.

These data also featured in a second study, about T cells expressing NK-cell markers. That paper adds: In the group of eight sequenced donors, seven were HCMV-seropositive and one was seronegative. Once again these clonotypes came out on top in the CD3+CD56-NKG2C+ fraction of a few donors.

The rearrangement joins TRBV28 to TRBJ1-2, with 7 bases that match TRBD1. The receptor was isolated from a woman younger than 30 in good health. What was sequenced was CD8+ T cells sorted from blood. Written as DNA, the CDR3 is TGTGCCGTACAACAGGGGCATGACGGCTACACCTTC. Translated: CAVQQGHDGYTF.